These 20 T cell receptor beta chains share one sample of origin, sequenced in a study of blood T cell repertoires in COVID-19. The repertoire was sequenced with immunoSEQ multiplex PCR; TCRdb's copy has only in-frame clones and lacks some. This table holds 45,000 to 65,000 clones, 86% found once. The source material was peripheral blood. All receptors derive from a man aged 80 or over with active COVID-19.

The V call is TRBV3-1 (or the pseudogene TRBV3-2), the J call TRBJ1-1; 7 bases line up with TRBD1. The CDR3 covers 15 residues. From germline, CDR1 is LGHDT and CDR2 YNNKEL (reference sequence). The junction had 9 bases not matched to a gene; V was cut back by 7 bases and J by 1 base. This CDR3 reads CASKPNTGANTEAFF. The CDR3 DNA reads TGTGCCAGCAAACCCAACACAGGGGCGAACACTGAAGCTTTCTTT.

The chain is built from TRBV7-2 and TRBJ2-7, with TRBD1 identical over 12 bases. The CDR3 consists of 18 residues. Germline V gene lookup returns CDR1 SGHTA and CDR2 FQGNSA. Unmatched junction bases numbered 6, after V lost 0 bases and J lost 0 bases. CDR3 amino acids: CASSLAGTGGRSSYEQYF. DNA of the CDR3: TGTGCCAGCAGCTTAGCCGGGACAGGGGGCCGGAGCTCCTACGAGCAGTACTTC.

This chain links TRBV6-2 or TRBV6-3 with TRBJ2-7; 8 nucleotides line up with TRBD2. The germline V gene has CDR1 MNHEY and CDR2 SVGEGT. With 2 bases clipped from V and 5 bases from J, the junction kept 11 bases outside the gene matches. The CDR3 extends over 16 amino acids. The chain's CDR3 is CASSYSAGGLSNEQYF. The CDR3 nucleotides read TGTGCCAGCAGTTACAGTGCGGGGGGCCTTTCGAACGAGCAGTACTTC.

The CDR3 bases are TGTGCCAGCAGCCGCCCCGGAGCCAGGGTCTACGAGCAGTACTTC. Its protein product is CASSRPGARVYEQYF. The chain links TRBV28 to TRBJ2-7; D perhaps matches TRBD1 (5 bases). V lost 6 bases and J lost 3, with 18 bases in between. This CDR3 has 15 amino acids. The V gene's germline CDR1 is MDHEN and CDR2 SYDVKM.

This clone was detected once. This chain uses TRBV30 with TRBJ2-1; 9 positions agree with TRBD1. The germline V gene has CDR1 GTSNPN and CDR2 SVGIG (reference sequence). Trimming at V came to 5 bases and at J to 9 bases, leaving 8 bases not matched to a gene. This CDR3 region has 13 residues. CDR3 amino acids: CAWDRDRDGEQFF. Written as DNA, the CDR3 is TGTGCCTGGGACCGGGACAGGGATGGTGAGCAGTTCTTC.

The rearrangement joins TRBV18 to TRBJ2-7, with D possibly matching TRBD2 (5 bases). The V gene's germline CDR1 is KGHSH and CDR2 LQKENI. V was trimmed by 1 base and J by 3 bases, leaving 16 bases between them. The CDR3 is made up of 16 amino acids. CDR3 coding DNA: TGTGCCAGCTCACCACGGGCCCCGGACGGGAACTACGAGCAGTACTTC. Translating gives CASSPRAPDGNYEQYF.

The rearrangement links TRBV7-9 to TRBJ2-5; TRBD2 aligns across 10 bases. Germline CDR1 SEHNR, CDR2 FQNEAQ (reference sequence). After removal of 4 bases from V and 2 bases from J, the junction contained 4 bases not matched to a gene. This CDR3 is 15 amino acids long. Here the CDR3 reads CASSSNSGRQETQYF. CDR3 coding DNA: TGTGCCAGCAGCTCAAATAGCGGGAGGCAAGAGACCCAGTACTTC.

CDR3 nucleotides: TGTGCCAGCAGCCAAAGTTACGCACCCAGGGCGTCAGATACGCAGTATTTT. It encodes CASSQSYAPRASDTQYF. The rearrangement joins TRBV2 to TRBJ2-3, with D possibly being TRBD1 (5 bases). V gave up 6 bases and J gave up 4 bases, with 23 bases separating them. CDR3 length equals 17 residues. The germline V gene encodes CDR1 SNHLY and CDR2 FYNNEI. Full variable domain (missing parts from reference TRBV2 and TRBJ2-3): EPEVTQTPSHQVTQMGQEVILRCVPISNHLYFYWYRQILGQKVEFLVSFYNNEISEKSEIFDDQFSVERPDGSNFTLKIRSTKLEDSAMYFCASSQSYAPRASDTQYFGPGTRLTVL.

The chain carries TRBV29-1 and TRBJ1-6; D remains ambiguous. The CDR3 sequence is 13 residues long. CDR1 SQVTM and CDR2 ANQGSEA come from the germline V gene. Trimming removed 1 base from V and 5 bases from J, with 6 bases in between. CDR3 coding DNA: TGCAGCGTTGAAGTGGCAGATAATTCACCCCTCCACTTT. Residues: CSVEVADNSPLHF.

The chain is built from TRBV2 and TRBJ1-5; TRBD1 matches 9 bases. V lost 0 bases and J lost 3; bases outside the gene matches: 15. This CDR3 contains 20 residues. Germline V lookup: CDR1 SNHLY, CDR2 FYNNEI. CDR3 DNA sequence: TGTGCCAGCAGTGAAGCGCGTTCTGGACAGGGGAGATTCTACAATCAGCCCCAGCATTTT. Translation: CASSEARSGQGRFYNQPQHF.

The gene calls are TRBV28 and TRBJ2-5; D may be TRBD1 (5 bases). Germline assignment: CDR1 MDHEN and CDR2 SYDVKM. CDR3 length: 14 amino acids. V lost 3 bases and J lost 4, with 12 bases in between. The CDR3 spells CASSFQGRAETQYF. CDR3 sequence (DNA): TGTGCCAGCAGTTTTCAGGGAAGAGCAGAGACCCAGTACTTC.

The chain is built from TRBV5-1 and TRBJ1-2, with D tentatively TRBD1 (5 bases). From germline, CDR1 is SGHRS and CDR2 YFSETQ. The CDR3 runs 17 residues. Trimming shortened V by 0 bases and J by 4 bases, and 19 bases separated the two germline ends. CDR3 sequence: CASSLEPLTVKTYGYTF. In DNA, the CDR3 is TGCGCCAGCAGCTTGGAGCCCCTGACAGTGAAGACCTATGGCTACACCTTC.

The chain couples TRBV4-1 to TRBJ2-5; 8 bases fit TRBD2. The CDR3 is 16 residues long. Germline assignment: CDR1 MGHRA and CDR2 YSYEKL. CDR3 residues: CPPRPPGGEPQETQYF. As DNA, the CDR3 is TGCCCCCCCCGTCCACCGGGGGGGGAGCCCCAAGAGACCCAGTACTTC.

The CDR3 bases are TGTGCCAGCAGCCTCGGGGGGGGCAGCCCGAACATTCAGTACTTC. Amino acids: CASSLGGGSPNIQYF. This sequence joins TRBV7-2 and TRBJ2-4; 8 nucleotides match TRBD2. The CDR3 covers 15 residues. Germline V gene lookup returns CDR1 SGHTA and CDR2 FQGNSA. With V trimmed by 5 bases and J by 7 bases, 10 bases remained unmatched.

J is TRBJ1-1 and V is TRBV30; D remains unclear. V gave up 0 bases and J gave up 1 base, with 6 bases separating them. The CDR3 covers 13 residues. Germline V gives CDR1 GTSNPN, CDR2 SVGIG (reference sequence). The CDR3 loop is CAWSVAGNTEAFF. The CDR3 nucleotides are TGTGCCTGGAGTGTAGCCGGGAACACTGAAGCTTTCTTT.

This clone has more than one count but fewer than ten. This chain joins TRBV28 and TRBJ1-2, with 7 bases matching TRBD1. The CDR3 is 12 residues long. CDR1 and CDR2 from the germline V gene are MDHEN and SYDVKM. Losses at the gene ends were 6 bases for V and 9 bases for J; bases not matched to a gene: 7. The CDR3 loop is CASRTPGGSYTF. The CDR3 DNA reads TGTGCCAGCAGGACACCAGGGGGTAGCTACACCTTC.

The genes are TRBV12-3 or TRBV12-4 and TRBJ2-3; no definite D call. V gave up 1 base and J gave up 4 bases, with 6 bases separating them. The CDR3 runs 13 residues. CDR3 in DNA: TGTGCCAGCAGTTTAGGAGAGGCAGATACGCAGTATTTT. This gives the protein CASSLGEADTQYF.

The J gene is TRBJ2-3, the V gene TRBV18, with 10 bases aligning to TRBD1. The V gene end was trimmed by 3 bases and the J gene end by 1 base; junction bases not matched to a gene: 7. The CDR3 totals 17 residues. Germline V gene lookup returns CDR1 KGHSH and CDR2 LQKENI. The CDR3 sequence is CASSPPRQGAGTDTQYF. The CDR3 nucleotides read TGTGCCAGCTCACCCCCTAGACAGGGGGCCGGCACAGATACGCAGTATTTT.

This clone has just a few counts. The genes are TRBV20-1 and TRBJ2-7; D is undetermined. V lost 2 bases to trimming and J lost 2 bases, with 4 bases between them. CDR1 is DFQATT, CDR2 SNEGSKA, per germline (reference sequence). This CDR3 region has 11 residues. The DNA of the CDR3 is TGCAGTGCTAGAACAACCTACGAGCAGTACTTC. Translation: CSARTTYEQYF.

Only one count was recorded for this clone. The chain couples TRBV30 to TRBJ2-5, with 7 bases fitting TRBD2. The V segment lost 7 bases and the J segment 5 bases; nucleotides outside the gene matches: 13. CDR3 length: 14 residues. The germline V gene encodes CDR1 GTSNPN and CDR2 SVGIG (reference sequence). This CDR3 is CAFLPMGLLETQYF. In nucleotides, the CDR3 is TGTGCCTTCCTCCCGATGGGACTATTGGAGACCCAGTACTTC.